Presented here are 18 T cell receptor beta chains from one specimen sequenced in a study of T cells after yellow fever vaccination (dated by TCRdb to about 2019). To prepare the library, 5' RACE was applied. Sequencing relied on an Illumina HiSeq 2500. TCRdb handled the public reads itself, with Q25 trimming in fastp and clone calling in MiXCR, and kept productive beta chains. Each entry is one CDR3 protein sequence, shown with its most common DNA and genes. The sample data list 500,000 to 550,000 distinct CDR3 sequences, and just over 20% of these were observed just once. About 15% of the sample is taken by the ten largest. The treatment or condition label, as the study defines it: live attenuated yellow fever vaccine strain. The input for sequencing was PBMCs, taken less than 25 days after the first yellow fever vaccination. These TCRs come from a man between 18 and 35 years old who received the YFV17D yellow fever vaccine.

This clonotype showed up just a few times. This rearrangement joins TRBV7-2 to TRBJ2-1; no definite D call. This CDR3 is 14 amino acids long. The V gene lost 2 bases and the J gene lost 9 bases, with 14 bases spanning the gap. Germline V gene lookup returns CDR1 SGHTA and CDR2 FQGNSA. The CDR3 sequence is CASSLPLVGSEQFF. DNA of the CDR3: TGTGCCAGCAGCTTACCTCTAGTCGGAAGTGAGCAGTTCTTC.

This chain joins TRBV27 and TRBJ2-3; TRBD1 or TRBD2 may be the D gene (5 bases each). This CDR3 has 15 amino acids. Germline V gene lookup returns CDR1 MNHEY and CDR2 SMNVEV (reference sequence). V lost 6 bases, J lost 10 bases, and 23 bases lay in between. The CDR3 region is CASRPSGAPGGAQYF. CDR3 in DNA: TGTGCCAGCAGGCCATCCGGGGCCCCAGGAGGAGCGCAGTATTTT.

This sequence joins TRBV6-1 and TRBJ2-7, with a tentative D call TRBD2 (6 bases). This CDR3 comprises 13 residues. Per the germline V gene, CDR1 is MNHNS and CDR2 is SASEGT. V was clipped by 5 bases and J by 6 bases, with 14 bases between them. The CDR3 reads CASSPGTRGEQYF. CDR3 sequence (DNA): TGTGCCAGCAGTCCCGGGACTCGGGGCGAGCAGTACTTC.

This chain uses TRBV24-1 with TRBJ2-3; D is undetermined. V gave up 5 bases and J gave up 6 bases, with 11 bases separating them. Looked up from germline, CDR1 is KGHDR and CDR2 is SFDVKD. The CDR3 contains 13 residues. CDR3 protein: CATSGWADDTQYF. The CDR3, as DNA: TGTGCCACCAGTGGCTGGGCAGACGATACGCAGTATTTT.

V gene TRBV10-3 combines with J gene TRBJ2-3; D might be TRBD2 (6 bases). CDR3 length: 16 residues. Germline V lookup: CDR1 ENHRY, CDR2 SYGVKD. V lost 6 bases and J 2 bases, leaving 18 bases between the germline ends. The CDR3 loop reads CAISSNGGYLTDTQYF. CDR3 in DNA: TGTGCCATCAGCTCAAACGGGGGTTACCTCACAGATACGCAGTATTTT.

The genes are TRBV18 and TRBJ2-7, with TRBD1 identical over 7 bases. J was trimmed by 5 bases and V by 4 bases; bases with no gene match: 2. The CDR3 has 12 residues. The germline V gene encodes CDR1 KGHSH and CDR2 LQKENI. The CDR3 sequence is CASSQDRDEQYF. Written as DNA, the CDR3 is TGTGCCAGCTCACAAGACAGGGACGAGCAGTACTTC.

The chain combines TRBV11-2 with TRBJ2-5, with 10 positions matching TRBD1. The germline CDR1 and CDR2 sequences are SGHAT and FQNNGV. Trimming at V came to 5 bases and at J to 4 bases, leaving 19 bases not matched to a gene. The CDR3 runs to 19 residues. CDR3 residues: CASSLFKTSTGGSRETQYF. DNA for the CDR3: TGTGCCAGCAGCCTATTTAAGACCTCGACAGGGGGCTCGCGAGAGACCCAGTACTTC.

The V and J genes are TRBV4-1 and TRBJ1-1; tentatively, D is TRBD1 (5 bases). The CDR3 runs 14 residues. Germline-derived CDR1 and CDR2 are MGHRA and YSYEKL. V dropped 4 bases and J dropped 1 base, with 10 bases sitting between them. DNA of the CDR3: TGCGCCAGCAGCCGGAAGACAGAGAACACTGAAGCTTTCTTT. Protein: CASSRKTENTEAFF.

The chain employs TRBV21-1 and TRBJ2-7. TRBV21-1 is shown as a pseudogene. The CDR3 is 13 residues long. This CDR3 reads CASSTGPAYEQYV. The CDR3 nucleotides read TGTGCCAGCAGCACGGGACCTGCCTACGAGCAGTACGTC.

The chain combines TRBV15 with TRBJ2-3, with D hard to call. Looked up from germline, CDR1 is LNHNV and CDR2 is YYDKDF (reference sequence). The CDR3 extends over 13 amino acids. Deletions cut 3 bases from V and 0 bases from J, with 4 bases between. The CDR3, as DNA: TGTGCCACCAGCAGCGCCAGCACAGATACGCAGTATTTT. Its translation: CATSSASTDTQYF.

V usage is TRBV7-9 and J usage is TRBJ1-2; no firm D call. Trimming shortened V by 3 bases and J by 6 bases, and 5 bases separated the two germline ends. This CDR3 is built from 11 residues. CDR1 and CDR2 (germline): SEHNR, FQNEAQ (reference sequence). CDR3 in DNA: TGTGCCAGCAGCTTCGAAGATGGCTACACCTTC. Translated: CASSFEDGYTF.

This rearrangement joins TRBV29-1 to TRBJ2-1; a possible D gene is TRBD2 (5 bases). Trimming left V 5 bases short and J 5 bases short, with 10 bases between. Per germline, CDR1 SQVTM and CDR2 ANQGSEA. This CDR3 is built from 12 residues. The CDR3 sequence: CSVPCSDNEQFF. CDR3 nucleotide sequence: TGCAGCGTTCCATGTAGCGACAATGAGCAGTTCTTC.

The rearrangement joins TRBV6-5 to TRBJ1-2; weak D call: TRBD1 (5 bases). There are 14 residues in the CDR3. V was cut by 0 bases and J by 8 bases, with 13 bases left in between. CDR1 MNHEY and CDR2 SVGAGI come from the germline V gene. CDR3 bases: TGTGCCAGCAGTTACTCGGGGGTAACGAGGGGCTACACCTTC. Encoded protein: CASSYSGVTRGYTF.

The chain has TRBV12-5 and TRBJ2-5, with 8 bases fitting TRBD1. J lost 5 bases, V lost 5 bases, and 7 bases had no gene match. Germline V CDR1 and CDR2: LGHNT, FRNRAP. The CDR3 spans 14 residues. The CDR3 sequence is CASGPETGEETQYF. The CDR3 DNA is TGTGCTAGTGGTCCAGAGACAGGGGAGGAGACCCAGTACTTC. Drawing the rest from reference TRBV12-5 and TRBJ2-5, the complete variable domain is DARVTQTPRHKVTEMGQEVTMRCQPILGHNTVFWYRQTMMQGLELLAYFRNRAPLDDSGMPKDRFSAEMPDATLATLKIQPSEPRDSAVYFCASGPETGEETQYFGPGTRLLVL.

The chain links TRBV6-2 or TRBV6-3 to TRBJ2-4; D perhaps matches TRBD2 (6 bases). The germline CDR1 and CDR2 sequences are MNHEY and SVGEGT. Trimming removed 6 bases at V and 6 bases at J, with 15 bases between. The length of the CDR3 is 14 residues. The CDR3 loop is CASSSSVGRNIQYF. The CDR3 bases are TGTGCCAGCAGCTCTAGCGTCGGGAGAAACATTCAGTACTTC.

The V call is TRBV30, the J call TRBJ2-1; no clear D. The CDR3 extends over 11 amino acids. Germline CDR1 and CDR2: GTSNPN and SVGIG (reference sequence). The V end was cut by 1 base, the J end by 8 bases, with 6 bases between. The CDR3 region is CAWSEFYEQFF. For the CDR3, the DNA is TGTGCCTGGAGTGAATTTTATGAGCAGTTCTTC.

Remarks on this clonotype: Compared with germline, one end of the junction differs, possibly owing to a read error. V is TRBV5-1 and J is TRBJ2-2, with D tentatively TRBD1 (6 bases). CDR3 length: 16 residues. Germline CDR1 reads SGHRS; CDR2 reads YFSETQ. In DNA form, the CDR3 reads TGCGCCAGCAGCTTACGTGGGGGCCAGAACACCGGGGACCTGTTTTTT. Amino acid sequence: CASSLRGGQNTGDLFF.

The chain combines TRBV4-3 with TRBJ2-7; perhaps D is TRBD1 or TRBD2 (5 bases each). The CDR3 is made up of 13 amino acids. Germline lookup yields CDR1 LGHNA and CDR2 YSLEER. V was trimmed by 0 bases and J by 7 bases, leaving 10 bases between them. The CDR3 is CASSQETWGEQYF. CDR3 bases: TGCGCCAGCAGCCAAGAGACGTGGGGGGAGCAGTACTTC.